The T cell receptor beta chain described here comes from a study of blood T cells in healthy people across ages (dated by TCRdb to the mid-2010s). General notes on the study: In model experiments, template switching captured roughly one uniquely barcoded TCR beta cDNA molecule for every two T cells. Four age groups were formed from the donors: young (average approximately 15 years), middle-aged (just under 40), aged (roughly 59) and long-lived (less than 85). The study measured age-related changes in TCR beta repertoire diversity using deep sequencing normalized with unique cDNA molecular identifiers. To avoid experimental bias, donors of different ages were distributed randomly across sequencing lanes. Using the same blood draw, the study looked at two additional independent replicas of 1 million unique cDNA reads for two donors, one aged 18 to 30 and the other aged 80 or older.

Library preparation used 5' RACE. TCRdb records Illumina HiSeq 2500 as the sequencer. A second PCR of roughly 7 to 12 cycles was run with a J-beta primer mix and a sample-barcoded 5' primer. A unique molecular identifier was introduced onto each TCR beta cDNA molecule by a template-switch 5' adaptor carrying 12 random nucleotides. Each sample yielded at least 3 million CDR3-containing paired-end reads. First-strand cDNA synthesis was performed from all RNA using the Mint cDNA synthesis kit, with priming by a TRBC-specific oligonucleotide. Following uracil-DNA glycosylase treatment, a first 18-cycle PCR with universal primers M1SS and BC2_uni_R was performed on all cDNA. Per the authors' processing: Normalization of each sample was performed by random selection of 1 million high-quality reads, each carrying a distinct molecular identifier. Reads sharing molecular identifiers were discarded rather than binned into consensus sequences. MiTCR, run with a Q25 quality threshold and the strictest error-elimination algorithm, handled CDR3 identification, clonotype clustering and error correction. Lower-bound total TCR beta diversity was estimated with a nonparametric unseen species model using Euler transformation. The public reads were reanalyzed by TCRdb: fastp trimming at Q25, MiXCR alignment, in-frame beta chains only. Rows matching on CDR3 protein sequence are summarized as one entry with the most common DNA and genes. TCRdb's processing, not the authors' own work, is the source of the V and J calls. The sample table shows fewer than 2,000,000 distinct CDR3 sequences, and about 32% are seen once. The ten largest clones add up to about 11% of the sample.

The 39 donors, aged about 6 to 95 years, were systemically healthy Caucasian individuals from Russia. Approximately 9.7 milliliters of peripheral blood were drawn from each donor into EDTA-treated Vacutainer tubes. Ficoll-Paque density-gradient centrifugation was used to isolate PBMCs, with at least 6.5 million per sample. Trizol reagent was used to extract total RNA from the PBMCs, yielding at least 5.5 micrograms per sample. For every donor, flow cytometry on a PBMC aliquot measured the percentage of naive CD45RAhigh/CD27high T cells. Points on this clonotype: Its target antigen remains unknown. One end of the junction varies from germline; a read error may be responsible.

Reading from cysteine to phenylalanine, the CDR3 counts 15 amino acids. Of all the DNA, just the CDR3 is kept, 45 bases in frame from base 1. From a lookup of the germline V gene, CDR1 and CDR2 are SGHRS and YFSETQ. Beyond this particular receptor, the publication reports: Because the CMV infection status of the donors was unknown, age-related changes in expanded clonotypes may potentially have been confounded. Estimates of total diversity from one million sequenced T cells were regarded as lower bounds and underestimates. There was a strong correlation between observed TCR beta diversity and the percentage of naive T cells measured by flow cytometry. As age increased, observed TCR beta diversity per million T cells dropped in a roughly linear way, and a significant reduction was already evident by age 40. Compared with the aged group, the long-lived group had more naive CD4+ T cells, fewer expanded clones and increased TCR diversity, a pattern suggesting age selection. Since profiling was done on bulk unsorted PBMCs, naive and antigen-experienced compartments could not be conclusively compared.

The sample taken for sequencing was blood. The source of this sequence is a woman aged 25 to 39 in good health. The chain employs TRBV5-1 and TRBJ1-2; 12 middle bases align to TRBD1. The CDR3 region: CSSSSGTGGAQGYTF. The sequence in DNA is TGCTCCAGCAGCTCCGGGACAGGGGGCGCTCAAGGCTACACCTTC.